This is a list of T cell receptor beta chains from one sample in a study of identifying expanded T cells in peripheral blood. The assay was immunoSEQ multiplex PCR, and TCRdb's table has in-frame clones only and misses some. This repertoire shows around 94,000 clones, about 87% found once; its top ten account for roughly 14%. Input material: blood. The receptors derive from a person between 18 and 75 years old in good health. Each CDR3 is given with its conserved first and last residue. Each record gives: D gene, V gene, CDR3 length, clone size, J gene, CDR3 protein, CDR3 DNA. D genes are given only for firm matches. Not every row has a clone size; where given, it reads once, few, many or a size class.

d_call: NA; v_call: TRBV12-5; cdr3_length: 15; clone_size: NA; j_call: TRBJ2-5; cdr3_aa: CASGAGTTPQETQYF; cdr3_nt: TGTGCTAGTGGGGCCGGGACAACCCCCCAAGAGACCCAGTACTTC
d_call: NA; v_call: TRBV6-6; cdr3_length: 12; clone_size: NA; j_call: TRBJ1-5; cdr3_aa: CASSAGNQPQHF; cdr3_nt: TGTGCCAGCAGCGCAGGGAATCAGCCCCAGCATTTT
d_call: NA; v_call: TRBV2; cdr3_length: 12; clone_size: once; j_call: TRBJ2-7; cdr3_aa: CASSVQGYEQYF; cdr3_nt: TGTGCCAGCAGTGTTCAGGGCTACGAGCAGTACTTC
d_call: TRBD1; v_call: TRBV27; cdr3_length: 13; clone_size: NA; j_call: TRBJ2-7; cdr3_aa: CASSTGQGTEQYF; cdr3_nt: TGTGCCAGCAGTACCGGACAGGGGACCGAGCAGTACTTC
d_call: NA; v_call: TRBV2; cdr3_length: 13; clone_size: NA; j_call: TRBJ1-1; cdr3_aa: CASSSRANTEAFF; cdr3_nt: TGTGCCAGCAGCTCGCGGGCGAACACTGAAGCTTTCTTT
d_call: NA; v_call: TRBV25-1; cdr3_length: 14; clone_size: NA; j_call: TRBJ1-2; cdr3_aa: CASSEYAQGSGYTF; cdr3_nt: TGTGCCAGCAGTGAATACGCTCAGGGATCCGGCTACACCTTC
d_call: NA; v_call: TRBV2; cdr3_length: 15; clone_size: once; j_call: TRBJ2-6; cdr3_aa: CASRDTNSGANVLTF; cdr3_nt: TGTGCCAGCAGGGACACTAACTCTGGGGCCAACGTCCTGACTTTC
d_call: NA; v_call: TRBV4-2; cdr3_length: 14; clone_size: NA; j_call: TRBJ1-1; cdr3_aa: CASSPVTGDTEAFF; cdr3_nt: TGTGCCAGCAGCCCCGTAACCGGAGACACTGAAGCTTTCTTT
d_call: TRBD2; v_call: TRBV11-3; cdr3_length: 16; clone_size: NA; j_call: TRBJ2-1; cdr3_aa: CASSPAASGPRGEQFF; cdr3_nt: TGTGCCAGCAGCCCGGCGGCTAGCGGGCCTCGGGGTGAGCAGTTCTTC
d_call: NA; v_call: TRBV13; cdr3_length: 13; clone_size: NA; j_call: TRBJ1-5; cdr3_aa: CASSFRLNQPQHF; cdr3_nt: TGTGCCAGCAGCTTTAGGTTGAATCAGCCCCAGCATTTT
d_call: NA; v_call: TRBV4-3; cdr3_length: 14; clone_size: NA; j_call: TRBJ2-1; cdr3_aa: CASSQETRINEQFF; cdr3_nt: TGCGCCAGCAGCCAAGAAACCCGTATCAATGAGCAGTTCTTC
d_call: NA; v_call: TRBV5-6; cdr3_length: 12; clone_size: NA; j_call: TRBJ1-2; cdr3_aa: CASSLTDYGYTF; cdr3_nt: TGTGCCAGCAGCTTGACCGACTATGGCTACACCTTC
d_call: TRBD1; v_call: TRBV19; cdr3_length: 18; clone_size: NA; j_call: TRBJ1-2; cdr3_aa: CASSISGQVDFLPYGYTF; cdr3_nt: TGTGCCAGTAGTATCTCGGGACAGGTCGACTTCTTACCATATGGCTACACCTTC
d_call: NA; v_call: TRBV11-3; cdr3_length: 14; clone_size: medium-sized; j_call: TRBJ2-6; cdr3_aa: CASSPNTGANVLTF; cdr3_nt: TGTGCCAGCAGCCCTAACACTGGGGCCAACGTCCTGACTTTC
d_call: TRBD1; v_call: TRBV27; cdr3_length: 12; clone_size: NA; j_call: TRBJ2-5; cdr3_aa: CASQGARETQYF; cdr3_nt: TGTGCCTCACAGGGGGCGCGTGAGACCCAGTACTTC
d_call: NA; v_call: TRBV7-6; cdr3_length: 18; clone_size: NA; j_call: TRBJ1-6; cdr3_aa: CASSLLGVTGGSNSPLHF; cdr3_nt: TGTGCCAGCAGCCTCCTGGGCGTCACGGGCGGCTCAAATTCACCCCTCCACTTT
d_call: TRBD1; v_call: TRBV2; cdr3_length: 16; clone_size: NA; j_call: TRBJ1-2; cdr3_aa: CASTEGGGGADYGYTF; cdr3_nt: TGTGCCAGCACCGAAGGGGGAGGGGGCGCGGACTATGGCTACACCTTC
d_call: NA; v_call: TRBV30; cdr3_length: 14; clone_size: NA; j_call: TRBJ1-6; cdr3_aa: CAWSVGGVNSPLHF; cdr3_nt: TGTGCCTGGAGTGTAGGGGGGGTAAATTCACCCCTCCACTTT
d_call: NA; v_call: TRBV9; cdr3_length: 15; clone_size: once; j_call: TRBJ2-7; cdr3_aa: CASSARNGGLYEQYF; cdr3_nt: TGTGCCAGCAGCGCTAGGAATGGGGGTCTCTACGAGCAGTACTTC
d_call: NA; v_call: TRBV28; cdr3_length: 15; clone_size: once; j_call: TRBJ1-1; cdr3_aa: CASSLSRDLNTEAFF; cdr3_nt: TGTGCCAGCAGTTTATCTCGGGATTTGAACACTGAAGCTTTCTTT
d_call: NA; v_call: TRBV15; cdr3_length: 17; clone_size: NA; j_call: TRBJ2-6; cdr3_aa: CATSGGRLPAGANVLTF; cdr3_nt: TGTGCCACCAGCGGCGGACGGCTCCCGGCTGGGGCCAACGTCCTGACTTTC
d_call: TRBD2; v_call: TRBV7-2; cdr3_length: 14; clone_size: few; j_call: TRBJ2-5; cdr3_aa: CASSTSGAQETQYF; cdr3_nt: TGTGCCAGCAGTACTAGCGGGGCCCAAGAGACCCAGTACTTC
d_call: NA; v_call: TRBV5-1; cdr3_length: 12; clone_size: NA; j_call: TRBJ1-1; cdr3_aa: CASKVGNTEAFF; cdr3_nt: TGCGCCAGCAAAGTAGGGAACACTGAAGCTTTCTTT
d_call: NA; v_call: TRBV9; cdr3_length: 14; clone_size: once; j_call: TRBJ2-3; cdr3_aa: CASSVVVAPDTQYF; cdr3_nt: TGTGCCAGCAGCGTAGTCGTAGCGCCAGATACGCAGTATTTT
d_call: TRBD1; v_call: TRBV28; cdr3_length: 15; clone_size: NA; j_call: TRBJ1-2; cdr3_aa: CASSLGTAANYGYTF; cdr3_nt: TGTGCCAGCAGTTTGGGGACAGCAGCTAACTATGGCTACACCTTC
d_call: NA; v_call: TRBV18; cdr3_length: 16; clone_size: NA; j_call: TRBJ1-5; cdr3_aa: CASSPPGGNSNQPQHF; cdr3_nt: TGTGCCAGCTCACCACCGGGTGGTAATAGCAATCAGCCCCAGCATTTT
d_call: NA; v_call: TRBV5-4; cdr3_length: 16; clone_size: NA; j_call: TRBJ1-1; cdr3_aa: CASSQFGQPIRAEAFF; cdr3_nt: TGTGCCAGCAGCCAATTCGGACAGCCGATACGTGCTGAAGCTTTCTTT
d_call: NA; v_call: TRBV10-3; cdr3_length: 11; clone_size: NA; j_call: TRBJ1-1; cdr3_aa: CATGLNTEAFF; cdr3_nt: TGTGCCACCGGATTGAACACTGAAGCTTTCTTT
d_call: TRBD1; v_call: TRBV2; cdr3_length: 14; clone_size: NA; j_call: TRBJ2-7; cdr3_aa: CASRDGTGGYEQYF; cdr3_nt: TGTGCCAGCAGGGACGGGACAGGGGGCTACGAGCAGTACTTC
d_call: NA; v_call: TRBV14; cdr3_length: 11; clone_size: few; j_call: TRBJ2-7; cdr3_aa: CASSRLGEQYF; cdr3_nt: TGTGCCAGCAGCCGGTTAGGGGAGCAGTACTTC
d_call: NA; v_call: TRBV5-6; cdr3_length: 14; clone_size: NA; j_call: TRBJ1-5; cdr3_aa: CASSLGLSNQPQHF; cdr3_nt: TGTGCCAGCAGCTTAGGTCTCAGCAATCAGCCCCAGCATTTT
d_call: TRBD2; v_call: TRBV27; cdr3_length: 13; clone_size: NA; j_call: TRBJ2-5; cdr3_aa: CASSVAGAETQYF; cdr3_nt: TGTGCCAGCTCAGTAGCGGGAGCAGAGACCCAGTACTTC
d_call: NA; v_call: TRBV11-3; cdr3_length: 13; clone_size: NA; j_call: TRBJ2-3; cdr3_aa: CASSAGRTDTQYF; cdr3_nt: TGTGCCAGCAGCGCAGGACGCACAGATACGCAGTATTTT
d_call: NA; v_call: TRBV5-4; cdr3_length: 15; clone_size: few; j_call: TRBJ2-5; cdr3_aa: CASSLVPGAYETQYF; cdr3_nt: TGTGCCAGCAGCCTCGTCCCAGGGGCTTACGAGACCCAGTACTTC
d_call: NA; v_call: TRBV19; cdr3_length: 15; clone_size: once; j_call: TRBJ2-3; cdr3_aa: CASSIAPQLADTQYF; cdr3_nt: TGTGCCAGTAGTATAGCGCCACAACTCGCAGATACGCAGTATTTT
d_call: TRBD2; v_call: TRBV7-3; cdr3_length: 15; clone_size: NA; j_call: TRBJ2-7; cdr3_aa: CASSPTSGSSTEQYF; cdr3_nt: TGTGCCAGCAGTCCGACTAGCGGGAGTAGTACCGAGCAGTACTTC
d_call: TRBD1; v_call: TRBV27; cdr3_length: 14; clone_size: NA; j_call: TRBJ2-7; cdr3_aa: CASSLTTGGYEQYF; cdr3_nt: TGTGCCAGCAGTTTGACGACAGGGGGCTACGAGCAGTACTTC
d_call: TRBD1; v_call: TRBV19; cdr3_length: 15; clone_size: few; j_call: TRBJ2-7; cdr3_aa: CASIDHRDRGLEQYF; cdr3_nt: TGTGCCAGTATCGACCACCGGGACAGGGGGTTAGAGCAGTACTTC
d_call: NA; v_call: TRBV19; cdr3_length: 15; clone_size: NA; j_call: TRBJ1-5; cdr3_aa: CASSILEQGNQPQHF; cdr3_nt: TGTGCCAGTAGTATTTTGGAACAGGGCAATCAGCCCCAGCATTTT
d_call: TRBD2; v_call: TRBV10-3; cdr3_length: 13; clone_size: NA; j_call: TRBJ2-1; cdr3_aa: CAISERTSNEQFF; cdr3_nt: TGTGCCATCAGTGAAAGGACTAGCAATGAGCAGTTCTTC
d_call: NA; v_call: TRBV5-4; cdr3_length: 16; clone_size: NA; j_call: TRBJ2-7; cdr3_aa: CASSLRWTDRTYEQYF; cdr3_nt: TGTGCCAGCAGCTTGCGCTGGACAGACAGGACCTACGAGCAGTACTTC
d_call: NA; v_call: TRBV1; cdr3_length: 19; clone_size: NA; j_call: TRBJ2-5; cdr3_aa: CTSSQAVTPGLAGGETQYF; cdr3_nt: TGCACCAGCAGCCAAGCTGTCACCCCGGGACTAGCGGGAGGAGAGACCCAGTACTTC
d_call: TRBD1; v_call: TRBV6-1; cdr3_length: 13; clone_size: NA; j_call: TRBJ1-1; cdr3_aa: CATTGTGNTEAFF; cdr3_nt: TGTGCCACCACCGGGACAGGGAACACTGAAGCTTTCTTT
d_call: NA; v_call: TRBV10-3; cdr3_length: 14; clone_size: NA; j_call: TRBJ2-7; cdr3_aa: CAISEYSGGHEQYF; cdr3_nt: TGTGCCATCAGTGAGTACAGTGGGGGCCACGAGCAGTACTTC
d_call: NA; v_call: TRBV29-1; cdr3_length: 13; clone_size: NA; j_call: TRBJ2-2; cdr3_aa: CSVHRESTGELFF; cdr3_nt: TGCAGCGTTCACAGGGAAAGCACCGGGGAGCTGTTTTTT
d_call: NA; v_call: TRBV4-1; cdr3_length: 15; clone_size: NA; j_call: TRBJ1-2; cdr3_aa: CASGNSPGANYGYTF; cdr3_nt: TGCGCCAGCGGTAACTCCCCGGGAGCTAACTATGGCTACACCTTC
d_call: NA; v_call: TRBV7-6; cdr3_length: 16; clone_size: NA; j_call: TRBJ2-2; cdr3_aa: CASSLEPQADTGELFF; cdr3_nt: TGTGCCAGCAGCTTAGAACCACAGGCCGACACCGGGGAGCTGTTTTTT
d_call: TRBD1; v_call: TRBV13; cdr3_length: 16; clone_size: NA; j_call: TRBJ1-3; cdr3_aa: CASSSRDSYSGNTIYF; cdr3_nt: TGTGCCAGCAGCTCTAGGGACAGTTACTCTGGAAACACCATATATTTT
d_call: TRBD2; v_call: TRBV4-3; cdr3_length: 14; clone_size: NA; j_call: TRBJ2-1; cdr3_aa: CASGTSGGTREQFF; cdr3_nt: TGCGCCAGCGGAACTAGCGGGGGGACGCGGGAGCAGTTCTTC
d_call: NA; v_call: TRBV5-1; cdr3_length: 12; clone_size: NA; j_call: TRBJ2-3; cdr3_aa: CASSRQPDTQYF; cdr3_nt: TGCGCCAGCAGCAGGCAGCCAGATACGCAGTATTTT
d_call: NA; v_call: TRBV6-1; cdr3_length: 14; clone_size: NA; j_call: TRBJ2-5; cdr3_aa: CASSEHTRRETQYF; cdr3_nt: TGTGCCAGCAGTGAACATACTAGGCGTGAGACCCAGTACTTC
d_call: NA; v_call: TRBV6-6; cdr3_length: 12; clone_size: NA; j_call: TRBJ1-1; cdr3_aa: CASSYTGEGAFF; cdr3_nt: TGTGCCAGCAGTTACACGGGCGAGGGGGCTTTCTTT
d_call: NA; v_call: TRBV10-1; cdr3_length: 16; clone_size: NA; j_call: TRBJ2-2; cdr3_aa: CARNGGTSEDTGELFF; cdr3_nt: TGCGCCAGAAACGGAGGGACTTCCGAGGACACCGGGGAGCTGTTTTTT
d_call: NA; v_call: TRBV5-8; cdr3_length: 14; clone_size: NA; j_call: TRBJ1-1; cdr3_aa: CASSLFAGSTEAFF; cdr3_nt: TGTGCCAGCAGCTTGTTTGCAGGGAGCACTGAAGCTTTCTTT